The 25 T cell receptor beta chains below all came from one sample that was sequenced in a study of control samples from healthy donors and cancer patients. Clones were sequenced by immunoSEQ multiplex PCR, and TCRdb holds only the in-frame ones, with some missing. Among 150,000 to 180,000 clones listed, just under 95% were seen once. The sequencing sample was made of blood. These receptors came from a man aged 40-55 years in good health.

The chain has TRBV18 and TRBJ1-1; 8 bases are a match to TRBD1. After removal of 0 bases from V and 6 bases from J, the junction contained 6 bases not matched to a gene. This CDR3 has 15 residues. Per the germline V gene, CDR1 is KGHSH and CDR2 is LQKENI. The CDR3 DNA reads TGTGCCAGCTCACCACCGACCGGACAGGGCTCTGAAGCTTTCTTT. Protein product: CASSPPTGQGSEAFF.

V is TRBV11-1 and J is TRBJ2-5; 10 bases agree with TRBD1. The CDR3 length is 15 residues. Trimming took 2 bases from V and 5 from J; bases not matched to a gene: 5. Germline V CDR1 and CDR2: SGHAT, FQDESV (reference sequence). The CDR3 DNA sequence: TGTGCCAGCAGCTTACTGGGGGACAGGGGTGAGACCCAGTACTTC. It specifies CASSLLGDRGETQYF. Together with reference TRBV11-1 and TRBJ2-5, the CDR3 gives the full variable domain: EAEVAQSPRYKITEKSQAVAFWCDPISGHATLYWYRQILGQGPELLVQFQDESVVDDSQLPKDRFSAERLKGVDSTLKIQPAELGDSAMYLCASSLLGDRGETQYFGPGTRLLVL.

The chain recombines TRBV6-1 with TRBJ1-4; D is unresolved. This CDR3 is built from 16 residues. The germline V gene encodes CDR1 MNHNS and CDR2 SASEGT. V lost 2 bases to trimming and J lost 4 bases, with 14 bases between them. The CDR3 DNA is TGTGCCAGCAGTGAAAGGATGACGGGCGGTAATGAAAAACTGTTTTTT. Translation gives CASSERMTGGNEKLFF.

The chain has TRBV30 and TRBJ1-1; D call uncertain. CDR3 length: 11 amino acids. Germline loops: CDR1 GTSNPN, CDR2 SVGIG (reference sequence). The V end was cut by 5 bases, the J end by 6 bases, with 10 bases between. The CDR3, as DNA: TGTGCCTGGCAGGTTGTACCTGAAGCTTTCTTT. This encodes CAWQVVPEAFF.

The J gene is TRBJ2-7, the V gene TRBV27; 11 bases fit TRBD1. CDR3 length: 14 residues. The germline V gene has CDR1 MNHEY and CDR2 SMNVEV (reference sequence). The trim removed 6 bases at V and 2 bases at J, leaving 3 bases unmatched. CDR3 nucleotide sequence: TGTGCCAGCAGGGGACAGGGGGGACCCTACGAGCAGTACTTC. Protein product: CASRGQGGPYEQYF.

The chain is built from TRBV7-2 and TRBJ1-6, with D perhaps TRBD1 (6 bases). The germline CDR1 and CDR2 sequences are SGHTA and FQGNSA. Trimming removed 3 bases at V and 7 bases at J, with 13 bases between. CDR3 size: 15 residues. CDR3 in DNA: TGTGCCAGCAGCTTGGACAGCCCACGGAATTCACCCCTCCACTTT. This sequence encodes CASSLDSPRNSPLHF.

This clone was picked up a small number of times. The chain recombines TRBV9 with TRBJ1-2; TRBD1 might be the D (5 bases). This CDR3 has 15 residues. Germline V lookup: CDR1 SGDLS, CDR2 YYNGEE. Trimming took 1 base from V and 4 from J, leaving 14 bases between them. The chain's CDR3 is CASSVSGGQGYGYTF. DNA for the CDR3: TGTGCCAGCAGCGTATCCGGGGGTCAGGGCTATGGCTACACCTTC.

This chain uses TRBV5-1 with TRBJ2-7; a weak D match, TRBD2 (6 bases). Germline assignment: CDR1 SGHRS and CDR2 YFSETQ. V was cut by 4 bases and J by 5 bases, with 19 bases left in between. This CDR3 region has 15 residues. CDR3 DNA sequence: TGCGCCAGCAGCCTGGTAGGGACTCAGCTACACGAGCAGTACTTC. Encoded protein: CASSLVGTQLHEQYF.

The CDR3 nucleotides are TGTGCCACCAGTGATGGGGACAGCGATAATTCACCCCTCCACTTT. Translation: CATSDGDSDNSPLHF. This chain uses TRBV24-1 with TRBJ1-6; TRBD1 matches 7 bases. The length of the CDR3 is 15 residues. Germline CDR1 is KGHDR and CDR2 is SFDVKD. V was clipped by 3 bases and J by 5 bases; unmatched bases: 3.

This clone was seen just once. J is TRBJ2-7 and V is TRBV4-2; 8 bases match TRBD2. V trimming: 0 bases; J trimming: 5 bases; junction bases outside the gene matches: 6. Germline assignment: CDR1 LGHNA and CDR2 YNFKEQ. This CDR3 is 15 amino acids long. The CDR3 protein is CASSQEERGYHEQYF. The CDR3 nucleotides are TGTGCCAGCAGCCAAGAGGAGCGGGGGTATCACGAGCAGTACTTC.

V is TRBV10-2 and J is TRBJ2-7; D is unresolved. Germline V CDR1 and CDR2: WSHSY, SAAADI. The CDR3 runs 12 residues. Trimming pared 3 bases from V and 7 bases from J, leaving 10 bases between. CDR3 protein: CASSEGAREQYF. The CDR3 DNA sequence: TGCGCCAGCAGTGAAGGAGCGCGGGAGCAGTACTTC.

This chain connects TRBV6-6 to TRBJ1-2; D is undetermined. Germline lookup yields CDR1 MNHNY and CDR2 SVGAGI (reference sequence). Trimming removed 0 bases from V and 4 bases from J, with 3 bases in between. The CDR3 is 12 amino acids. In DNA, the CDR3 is TGTGCCAGCAGTTACTCAAGCTATGGCTACACCTTC. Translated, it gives CASSYSSYGYTF.

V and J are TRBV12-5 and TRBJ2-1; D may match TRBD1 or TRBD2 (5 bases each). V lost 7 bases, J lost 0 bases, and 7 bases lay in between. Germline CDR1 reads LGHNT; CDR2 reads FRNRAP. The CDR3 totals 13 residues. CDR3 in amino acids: CASAGPSYNEQFF. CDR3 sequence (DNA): TGTGCTAGTGCGGGGCCCTCCTACAATGAGCAGTTCTTC.

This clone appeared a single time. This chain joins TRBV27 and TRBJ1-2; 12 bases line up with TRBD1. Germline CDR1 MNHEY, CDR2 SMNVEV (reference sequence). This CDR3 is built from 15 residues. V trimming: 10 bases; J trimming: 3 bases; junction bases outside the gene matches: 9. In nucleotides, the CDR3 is TGTGCCACCCACCCGGGACAGGGGGCGGACTATGGCTACACCTTC. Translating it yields CATHPGQGADYGYTF.

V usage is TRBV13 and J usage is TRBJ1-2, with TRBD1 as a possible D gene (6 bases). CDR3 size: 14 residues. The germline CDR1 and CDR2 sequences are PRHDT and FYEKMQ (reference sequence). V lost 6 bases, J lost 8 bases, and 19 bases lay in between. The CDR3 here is CASRLGGGTPGYTF. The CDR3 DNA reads TGTGCCAGCAGGTTGGGGGGCGGGACTCCAGGCTACACCTTC.

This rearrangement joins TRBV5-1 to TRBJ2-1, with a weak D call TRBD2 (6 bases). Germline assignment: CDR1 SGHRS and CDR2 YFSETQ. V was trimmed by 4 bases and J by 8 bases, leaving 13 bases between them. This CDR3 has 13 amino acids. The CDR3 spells CASSPQRVDEQFF. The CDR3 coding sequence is TGCGCCAGCAGCCCGCAGCGGGTCGATGAGCAGTTCTTC.

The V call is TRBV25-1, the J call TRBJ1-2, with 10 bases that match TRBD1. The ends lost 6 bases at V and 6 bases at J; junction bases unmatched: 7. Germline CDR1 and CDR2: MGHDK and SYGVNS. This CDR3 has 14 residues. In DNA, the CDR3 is TGTGCCAGCAGCCGGACAGGGGGAAGGAATGGCTACACCTTC. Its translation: CASSRTGGRNGYTF.

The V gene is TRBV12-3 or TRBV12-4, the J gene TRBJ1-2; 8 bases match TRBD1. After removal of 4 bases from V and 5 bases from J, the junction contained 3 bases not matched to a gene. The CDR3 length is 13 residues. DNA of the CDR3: TGTGCCAGCAGTTCCTACAGGGGGTATGGCTACACCTTC. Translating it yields CASSSYRGYGYTF.

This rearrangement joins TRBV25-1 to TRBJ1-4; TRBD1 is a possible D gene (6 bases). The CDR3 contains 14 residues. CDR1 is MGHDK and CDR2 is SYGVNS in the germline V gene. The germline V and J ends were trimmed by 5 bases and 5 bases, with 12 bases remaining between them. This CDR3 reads CASSLQGLNEKLFF. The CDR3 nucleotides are TGTGCCAGCAGTTTACAGGGATTAAATGAAAAACTGTTTTTT.

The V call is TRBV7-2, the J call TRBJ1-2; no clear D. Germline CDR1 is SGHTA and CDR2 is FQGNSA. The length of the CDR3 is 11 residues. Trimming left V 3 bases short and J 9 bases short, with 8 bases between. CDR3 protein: CASSFSGSYTF. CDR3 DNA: TGTGCCAGCAGCTTTTCGGGTAGCTACACCTTC.

In nucleotides, the CDR3 is TGCAGCGTGCACACAGACAGGACCTATGGCTACACCTTC. Translation: CSVHTDRTYGYTF. The chain joins TRBV29-1 to TRBJ1-2, with D tentatively TRBD1 (6 bases). The germline gives CDR1 SQVTM, CDR2 ANQGSEA. The CDR3 runs 13 residues. The V end lost 6 bases, the J end lost 4 bases, and 15 bases lay between the germline ends.

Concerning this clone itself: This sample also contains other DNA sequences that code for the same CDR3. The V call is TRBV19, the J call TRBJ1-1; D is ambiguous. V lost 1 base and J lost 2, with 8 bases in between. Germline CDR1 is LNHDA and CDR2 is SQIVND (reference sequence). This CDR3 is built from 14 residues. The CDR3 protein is CASSIGARNTEAFF. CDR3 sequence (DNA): TGTGCCAGTAGTATAGGGGCGAGAAACACTGAAGCTTTCTTT. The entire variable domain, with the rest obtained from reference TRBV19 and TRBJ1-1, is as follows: DGGITQSPKYLFRKEGQNVTLSCEQNLNHDAMYWYRQDPGQGLRLIYYSQIVNDFQKGDIAEGYSVSREKKESFPLTVTSAQKNPTAFYLCASSIGARNTEAFFGQGTRLTVV.

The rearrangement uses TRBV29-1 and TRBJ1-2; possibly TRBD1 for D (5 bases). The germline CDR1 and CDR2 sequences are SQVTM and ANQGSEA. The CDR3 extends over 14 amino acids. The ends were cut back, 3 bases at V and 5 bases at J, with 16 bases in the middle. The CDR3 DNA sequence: TGCAGCGTTGAGGGACGGAGGGCGCGGTATGGCTACACCTTC. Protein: CSVEGRRARYGYTF.

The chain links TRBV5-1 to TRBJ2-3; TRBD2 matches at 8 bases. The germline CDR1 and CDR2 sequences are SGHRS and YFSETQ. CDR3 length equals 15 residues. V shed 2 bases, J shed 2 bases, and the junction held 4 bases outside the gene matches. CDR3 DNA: TGCGCCAGCAGCTTCATTAGCGGGAACACAGATACGCAGTATTTT. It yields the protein CASSFISGNTDTQYF.

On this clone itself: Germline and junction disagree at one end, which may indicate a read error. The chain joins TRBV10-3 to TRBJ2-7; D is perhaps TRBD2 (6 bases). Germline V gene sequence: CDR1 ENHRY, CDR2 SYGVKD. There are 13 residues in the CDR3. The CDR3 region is CAISDPSARGVHF. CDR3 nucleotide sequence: TGTGCCATCAGTGACCCCTCGGCGCGCGGGGTCCACTTC.